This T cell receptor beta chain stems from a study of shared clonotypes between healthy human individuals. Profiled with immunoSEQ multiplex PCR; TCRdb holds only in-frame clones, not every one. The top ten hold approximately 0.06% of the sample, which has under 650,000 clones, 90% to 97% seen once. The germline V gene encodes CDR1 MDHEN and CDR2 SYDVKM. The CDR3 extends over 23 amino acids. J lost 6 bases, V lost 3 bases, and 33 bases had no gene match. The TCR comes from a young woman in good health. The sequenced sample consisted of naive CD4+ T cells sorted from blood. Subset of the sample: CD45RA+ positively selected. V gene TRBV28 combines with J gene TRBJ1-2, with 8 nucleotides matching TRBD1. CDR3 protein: CASSLSRWGQDGAGNPRWHGYTF. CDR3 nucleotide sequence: TGTGCCAGCAGTTTGTCCCGGTGGGGACAGGACGGTGCGGGGAACCCCAGGTGGCATGGCTACACCTTC.